Listed below are T cell receptor beta chains from one sample, sequenced in a study of blood T cell repertoires in COVID-19. Sequencing was performed with immunoSEQ multiplex PCR; in TCRdb, only in-frame clones are kept and a portion is missing. The sample shows over 200,000 clones, about 89% of them seen only once. Sequencing was carried out using PBMCs or T cells enriched from blood (not recorded which). The receptors originated from a human donor in a cohort exposed to, infected with or recovered from COVID-19 (not recorded which). The donor label of this sample is uncertain. Each CDR3 is given without its conserved first and last residue.

>TRBV5-1
ASSPPPGLAGRGGELF
>TRBV18
ASSLKGGYEQY
>TRBV2
ASRVDSTEAF
>TRBV27
ASRFWGARTEAF
>TRBV3-1/TRBV3-2
ASSPTVEF
>TRBV6-5
ASRGTGAWEQY
>TRBV2
ASSETGDQPQH
>TRBV10-3
AISESMAGVQETQY
>TRBV4-1
ASSQEGTDSYEQY
>TRBV25-1
ASRKQGVGSPLH
>TRBV18
ASSPPSVATEAF
>TRBV27
ASSFNGDRVGNEQF
>TRBV19
ASSIGGYNQPQH
>TRBV9
ASSPVGDSNSPLH
>TRBV10-1
ASSESKLGLRTEAF
>TRBV7-3
ASSSHGGGDTGELF
>TRBV11-2
ASRHLRGRANYGYT
>TRBV7-2
ASSRLAGGLETQY
>TRBV7-9
ASSFSSGGTYNEQF
>TRBV19
ATPNEDNANYGYT
>TRBV4-1
ASSQGAGGERGYT